Below, 5 T cell receptor beta chains from the same sample are listed, as sequenced in a study of identifying expanded T cells in peripheral blood. Assay: immunoSEQ multiplex PCR; the TCRdb copy retains only in-frame clones and omits some. The table lists 55,000 to 60,000 clones, more than 70% of them singletons. The sequenced sample consisted of blood. These receptor sequences come from a person between 18 and 75 years old in good health.

V is TRBV27 and J is TRBJ2-5, with unresolved D. The V end lost 8 bases, the J end lost 3 bases, and 13 bases lay between the germline ends. There are 13 residues in the CDR3. The germline gives CDR1 MNHEY, CDR2 SMNVEV (reference sequence). For the CDR3, the DNA is TGTGCCAGCGGCCTGACCCGGGAAGAGACCCAGTACTTC. Amino acid sequence: CASGLTREETQYF.

The chain links TRBV15 to TRBJ1-5; no clear D. V lost 1 base and J 5 bases, leaving 6 bases between the germline ends. The CDR3 totals 13 residues. Germline V gene sequence: CDR1 LNHNV, CDR2 YYDKDF (reference sequence). CDR3 residues: CATSRGGHQPQHF. The CDR3 DNA sequence: TGTGCCACCAGCAGAGGTGGGCATCAGCCCCAGCATTTT.

This clone was counted between two and nine times. This chain connects TRBV9 to TRBJ1-5, with D possibly matching TRBD1 (5 bases). V lost 0 bases and J 10 bases, leaving 11 bases between the germline ends. The CDR3 has 13 amino acids. Looked up from germline, CDR1 is SGDLS and CDR2 is YYNGEE. CDR3 coding DNA: TGTGCCAGCAGCGTAGACGTCTGGGGCCCCCAGCATTTT. Translated: CASSVDVWGPQHF.

V and J are TRBV4-3 and TRBJ2-7; D is perhaps TRBD1 (6 bases). The CDR3 extends over 20 amino acids. V was clipped by 3 bases and J by 2 bases, with 29 bases between them. Per germline, CDR1 LGHNA and CDR2 YSLEER. The CDR3 is CASSQGPAFQSEGETYEQYF. CDR3 nucleotide sequence: TGCGCCAGCAGCCAGGGCCCTGCTTTTCAGTCTGAGGGGGAAACCTACGAGCAGTACTTC.

V is TRBV6-5 and J is TRBJ2-7, with D perhaps TRBD2 (6 bases). Trimming pared 6 bases from V and 2 bases from J, leaving 14 bases between. The CDR3 consists of 14 residues. The germline CDR1 and CDR2 sequences are MNHEY and SVGAGI. This chain's CDR3 is CASRSSGSTYEQYF. In DNA form, the CDR3 reads TGTGCCAGCAGATCCAGCGGGTCAACCTACGAGCAGTACTTC.